The subject of this entry is one T cell receptor (beta chain). Its antigen remains unidentified. Every contributor of samples was a Caucasian grown-up residing in Nashville, Tennessee. This specimen belongs to a study of shared clonotypes between healthy human individuals. Study-wide context: The study enrolled a couple of women and a few men aged 18 to 49.

The assay was immunoSEQ multiplex PCR, and TCRdb's table has in-frame clones only and misses some. The sample consists of under 1,100,000 clones, 70% to 80% of them appearing once. CDR3 length: 19 amino acids. The junction had 14 bases not matched to a gene; V was cut back by 3 bases and J by 2 bases. Findings and limits, study-wide: Memory subsets generally showed smaller estimated richness than naive subsets did. Sequencing depth was expected to affect clonotype sharing among donors.

The chain combines TRBV5-3 with TRBJ2-3; 11 bases line up with TRBD2. TRBV5-3 is an ORF, with its function uncertain. Sequencing input: memory CD4+ T cells from PBMCs. This sample's subset: CD45RA-negative fraction. The sequence derives from a young man in good health. Some clones in this sample may be carry-over from other donors' samples. CDR3 in DNA: TGTGCCAGAAGCTCCCCGGGGACTAGCGGTAGGTCCCACACAGATACGCAGTATTTT. It codes for CARSSPGTSGRSHTDTQYF.